One sample yielded the 31 T cell receptor beta chains listed below, sequenced in a study of response to subunit inactivated influenza vaccine (dated 2018 in TCRdb). The receptor library was made with RT-PCR. TCRdb lists the instrument as Illumina HiSeq 2500. TCRdb reanalyzed the raw reads on its own, using fastp at Q25 for trimming and MiXCR for clone calling, and kept in-frame beta chains. Rows with one shared CDR3 protein collapse into an entry with the most common genes and DNA. The sample table contains under 950,000 distinct CDR3 sequences; only one count was recorded for 21% of them. More than 8.5% of the sample is held by the ten biggest clonotypes. This material consisted of PBMCs from blood, taken 4 to 6 days after vaccination. These receptor sequences come from a man over 45 who received an inactivated influenza vaccine. Donor details come from another sample of the same person, matched by shared clones.

The chain has TRBV6-2 or TRBV6-3 and TRBJ1-6, with TRBD1 identical over 9 bases. Unmatched junction bases numbered 10, after V lost 6 bases and J lost 10 bases. CDR1 is MNHEY and CDR2 is SVGEGT in the germline V gene. The CDR3 is 15 amino acids. The CDR3 here is CASRDAGTGSSPLHF. CDR3 DNA sequence: TGTGCCAGCAGAGACGCGGGGACAGGGTCGTCACCCCTCCACTTT.

The chain links TRBV20-1 to TRBJ2-2; 7 nucleotides line up with TRBD1. The V gene end was trimmed by 6 bases and the J gene end by 0 bases; junction bases not matched to a gene: 7. The V gene's germline CDR1 is DFQATT and CDR2 SNEGSKA (reference sequence). CDR3 length: 15 residues. CDR3 coding DNA: TGCAGTGCGAAGACCGGGACAGCGAACACCGGGGAGCTGTTTTTT. The encoded protein is CSAKTGTANTGELFF.

This rearrangement joins TRBV29-1 to TRBJ2-5; TRBD2 aligns across 7 bases. Germline-derived CDR1 and CDR2 are SQVTM and ANQGSEA. The CDR3 extends over 15 amino acids. After removal of 4 bases from V and 2 bases from J, the junction contained 10 bases not matched to a gene. CDR3 sequence: CSVGPAGVVQETQYF. The CDR3 DNA is TGCAGCGTTGGCCCCGCGGGAGTCGTTCAAGAGACCCAGTACTTC.

This clonotype appeared many times. The V gene is TRBV20-1, the J gene TRBJ1-2; TRBD1 matches at 7 bases. V lost 6 bases, J lost 8 bases, and 12 bases stayed unmatched. This CDR3 is 13 amino acids long. CDR1 is DFQATT, CDR2 SNEGSKA, per germline (reference sequence). CDR3 DNA: TGCAGTGCAACCGGGACAGAGCTTCGAGGCTACACCTTC. Translation gives CSATGTELRGYTF.

This clonotype was observed many times. V and J are TRBV29-1 and TRBJ2-1; 9 positions match TRBD1. The J segment lost 8 bases and the V segment lost 6 bases, leaving 17 bases of the junction unmatched. The CDR3 runs to 16 residues. Germline V CDR1 and CDR2: SQVTM, ANQGSEA. CDR3 nucleotide sequence: TGCAGCGTGCGTGGAGGACAGGGGCAAAAAACGGATGAGCAGTTCTTC. Translated: CSVRGGQGQKTDEQFF.

In this sample, this clonotype turned up many times. V gene TRBV29-1 combines with J gene TRBJ2-5; TRBD1 might be the D (5 bases). This CDR3 is built from 12 residues. V was cut by 6 bases and J by 5 bases, with 13 bases left in between. The V gene's germline CDR1 is SQVTM and CDR2 ANQGSEA. The CDR3 DNA reads as TGCAGCGTAAAGACAGATTCGGAGACCCAGTACTTC. As protein: CSVKTDSETQYF. The full variable domain, rest sourced from reference TRBV29-1 and TRBJ2-5, is SAVISQKPSRDICQRGTSLTIQCQVDSQVTMMFWYRQQPGQSLTLIATANQGSEATYESGFVIDKFPISRPNLTFSTLTVSNMSPEDSSIYLCSVKTDSETQYFGPGTRLLVL.

In this sample, this clonotype turned up many times. V gene TRBV20-1 combines with J gene TRBJ2-1, with D tentatively TRBD1 (6 bases). V was shortened by 6 bases and J by 10 bases, with 16 bases between the two germline ends. The germline CDR1 and CDR2 sequences are DFQATT and SNEGSKA (reference sequence). The CDR3 runs to 12 residues. The DNA for the CDR3 is TGCAGTGCGACCGACAGGTTTTTGGAGCAGTTCTTC. Translated, it gives CSATDRFLEQFF.

This clonotype showed up just a few times. This rearrangement joins TRBV11-2 to TRBJ1-6; no clear D gene. This CDR3 region has 12 residues. CDR1 and CDR2 (germline): SGHAT, FQNNGV. The V gene lost 5 bases and the J gene lost 7 bases, with 6 bases spanning the gap. This chain's CDR3 is CASSKDNSPLHF. CDR3 in DNA: TGTGCCAGCAGCAAAGACAATTCACCCCTCCACTTT.

This clonotype appeared many times. The genes are TRBV27 and TRBJ2-7; TRBD2 matches 8 bases. J was trimmed by 2 bases and V by 3 bases; bases with no gene match: 3. The germline V gene encodes CDR1 MNHEY and CDR2 SMNVEV (reference sequence). The CDR3 length is 14 residues. The CDR3 loop is CASSFFGGAYEQYF. In DNA, the CDR3 is TGTGCCAGCAGTTTTTTCGGGGGGGCCTACGAGCAGTACTTC.

This chain joins TRBV7-2 and TRBJ2-4, with a possible D match to TRBD1 (7 bases). Germline CDR1 reads SGHTA; CDR2 reads FQGNSA. The V end was cut by 1 base, the J end by 7 bases, with 11 bases between. The CDR3 loop spans 14 amino acids. CDR3 bases: TGTGCCAGCAGCTTAGAGGAGGGGGCGAACATTCAGTACTTC. Protein sequence: CASSLEEGANIQYF.

This clonotype was picked up a small number of times. The rearrangement uses TRBV7-2 and TRBJ1-6; possibly TRBD1 for D (5 bases). The CDR3 spans 14 residues. Per the germline V gene, CDR1 is SGHTA and CDR2 is FQGNSA. Trimming took 5 bases from V and 9 from J, leaving 14 bases between them. CDR3 residues: CASSLGPPGSPLHF. The CDR3 nucleotides are TGTGCCAGCAGCCTGGGGCCCCCGGGTTCACCCCTCCACTTT.

In its sample, this clonotype was seen a few times. This chain joins TRBV6-4 and TRBJ2-1; 10 bases fit TRBD2. V shed 4 bases, J shed 4 bases, and the junction held 7 bases outside the gene matches. This CDR3 comprises 16 residues. Germline V gene sequence: CDR1 MRHNA, CDR2 SNTAGT. The CDR3 here is CASSATGLAAYNEQFF. The DNA for the CDR3 is TGTGCCAGCAGTGCCACAGGACTAGCGGCTTACAATGAGCAGTTCTTC.

The CDR3 reads CASRDRGAANTDTQYF. The CDR3 DNA follows: TGTGCCAGCCGCGACCGGGGGGCCGCGAACACAGATACGCAGTATTTT. The rearrangement uses TRBV12-3 or TRBV12-4 and TRBJ2-3; D is perhaps TRBD2 (7 bases). The CDR3 covers 16 residues. V lost 8 bases and J lost 2, with 20 bases in between.

The table lists this clonotype with many counts. The chain recombines TRBV7-9 with TRBJ2-3; D remains ambiguous. Germline values: CDR1 SEHNR, CDR2 FQNEAQ (reference sequence). This CDR3 comprises 11 residues. V lost 5 bases and J 3 bases, leaving 3 bases between the germline ends. This chain's CDR3 is CASSETDTQYF. CDR3 DNA sequence: TGTGCCAGCAGCGAGACAGATACGCAGTATTTT. Variable domain in full (rest from reference TRBV7-9 and TRBJ2-3): DTGVSQNPRHKITKRGQNVTFRCDPISEHNRLYWYRQTLGQGPEFLTYFQNEAQLEKSRLLSDRFSAERPKGSFSTLEIQRTEQGDSAMYLCASSETDTQYFGPGTRLTVL.

The DNA of the CDR3 is TGCAGTGCCAGCTTGGGAACAGGGTCCTACGAGCAGTACTTC. It translates to CSASLGTGSYEQYF. The V gene is TRBV20-1, the J gene TRBJ2-7, with D tentatively TRBD1 (6 bases). From germline, CDR1 is DFQATT and CDR2 SNEGSKA (reference sequence). V was clipped by 6 bases and J by 1 base, with 16 bases between them. The CDR3 runs to 14 residues.

The chain couples TRBV5-1 to TRBJ2-3, with D perhaps TRBD2 (6 bases). The V and J ends lost 3 bases and 0 bases respectively, with 11 bases between them. Germline assignment: CDR1 SGHRS and CDR2 YFSETQ. The CDR3 runs 15 residues. CDR3 bases: TGCGCCAGCAGCTGGCGCGGGGAAAGCACAGATACGCAGTATTTT. Translated: CASSWRGESTDTQYF.

This clonotype has a count of ten or more. The chain couples TRBV7-3 to TRBJ2-1; unclear D gene. The CDR3 consists of 12 residues. Trimming took 1 base from V and 9 from J, leaving 7 bases between them. The germline CDR1 and CDR2 sequences are SGHTA and FQGTGA. CDR3: CASSLNGLEQFF. CDR3 sequence (DNA): TGTGCCAGCAGCTTAAACGGGCTTGAGCAGTTCTTC.

This clonotype was counted ten times or more. V is TRBV29-1 and J is TRBJ2-2; D remains unclear. There are 12 residues in the CDR3. The germline V and J ends were trimmed by 6 bases and 0 bases, with 5 bases remaining between them. Germline values: CDR1 SQVTM, CDR2 ANQGSEA. The CDR3 nucleotides are TGCAGCGTGCGTTCGAACACCGGGGAGCTGTTTTTT. It is translated as CSVRSNTGELFF.

The genes are TRBV6-5 and TRBJ1-2; D is unclear. In germline, CDR1 is MNHEY, CDR2 SVGAGI. CDR3 length: 18 amino acids. Trimming shortened V by 0 bases and J by 4 bases, and 21 bases separated the two germline ends. CDR3 nucleotide sequence: TGTGCCAGCAGTTACTCTCGGGGTCGGGGAGCAATTCTCTATGGCTACACCTTC. This translates into CASSYSRGRGAILYGYTF.

This clonotype was observed a handful of times. The gene calls are TRBV20-1 and TRBJ2-1; 12 bases line up with TRBD2. Germline CDR1 DFQATT, CDR2 SNEGSKA (reference sequence). V lost 6 bases and J lost 4; bases outside the gene matches: 13. The CDR3 is 17 amino acids. This CDR3 is CSALSGLAGSSYNEQFF. As DNA, the CDR3 is TGCAGTGCCCTCTCGGGACTAGCGGGTTCCTCTTACAATGAGCAGTTCTTC.

V and J are TRBV6-5 and TRBJ2-7, with D possibly called TRBD1 or TRBD2 (5 bases each). This CDR3 contains 12 residues. Trimming stripped 6 bases from V and 8 bases from J, with 14 bases between. Germline V gene data show CDR1 as MNHEY and CDR2 as SVGAGI. The CDR3 DNA is TGTGCCAGCAGGACCACCGGGACCCAGCAGTACTTC. This codes for CASRTTGTQQYF.

Note on this clonotype: The junction differs from germline at one of its ends, possibly a read error. V usage is TRBV6-1 and J usage is TRBJ2-5, with 8 positions matching TRBD1. Germline loops: CDR1 MNHNS, CDR2 SASEGT. The CDR3 loop spans 14 amino acids. CDR3 sequence (DNA): TGTGCCAGCAGCCCCGGGACAGGCCAAAAGACCCAGTACTTC. Amino acid sequence: CASSPGTGQKTQYF.

The chain employs TRBV7-2 and TRBJ1-2; 8 bases match TRBD1. CDR1 and CDR2 from the germline V gene are SGHTA and FQGNSA. The CDR3 runs to 15 residues. The junction had 7 bases not matched to a gene; V was cut back by 0 bases and J by 7 bases. The CDR3 nucleotides are TGTGCCAGCAGCTTAGCGTGGGACAGGCCCGCTGGCTACACCTTC. This translates into CASSLAWDRPAGYTF.

This clonotype was found a few times. The V gene is TRBV27, the J gene TRBJ1-1; D unclear. Per the germline V gene, CDR1 is MNHEY and CDR2 is SMNVEV (reference sequence). V shed 6 bases and J shed 1 base, with 12 bases lying between them. The CDR3 has 14 amino acids. The chain's CDR3 is CASRLAWANTEAFF. The CDR3 DNA reads as TGTGCCAGCAGATTGGCCTGGGCGAACACTGAAGCTTTCTTT.

The rearrangement uses TRBV4-1 and TRBJ1-5; a weak D match, TRBD1 (5 bases). This CDR3 spans 15 amino acids. Trimming cost V 3 bases and J 3 bases, with 12 bases left between them. CDR1 is MGHRA and CDR2 is YSYEKL in the germline V gene. The CDR3 DNA is TGCGCCAGCAGCCAGGGGGACGCTGACAATCAGCCCCAGCATTTT. It specifies CASSQGDADNQPQHF.

The chain carries TRBV6-5 and TRBJ2-3; possibly TRBD1 for D (6 bases). Between the trimmed V and J ends, which lost 3 bases and 8 bases, there was a span of 12 bases. Per the germline V gene, CDR1 is MNHEY and CDR2 is SVGAGI. This CDR3 comprises 13 residues. The CDR3 region is CASSYSTGRTQYF. In DNA, the CDR3 is TGTGCCAGCAGTTATTCGACAGGACGTACGCAGTATTTT.

V is TRBV20-1 and J is TRBJ2-7, with D uncertain. Trimming removed 3 bases from V and 3 bases from J, with 15 bases in between. Germline V gives CDR1 DFQATT, CDR2 SNEGSKA (reference sequence). The CDR3 has 14 amino acids. The CDR3 region is CSARGTIGDYEQYF. The CDR3 nucleotides read TGCAGTGCTAGGGGAACGATAGGAGACTACGAGCAGTACTTC.

This clonotype showed up just a few times. This sequence joins TRBV15 and TRBJ2-7, with D unclear. Per germline, CDR1 LNHNV and CDR2 YYDKDF (reference sequence). V shed 0 bases and J shed 6 bases, with 6 bases lying between them. CDR3 size: 12 residues. The DNA of the CDR3 is TGTGCCACCAGCAGAGATGGTCCCGAGCAGTACTTC. Translation: CATSRDGPEQYF.

CDR3 sequence reads: CASSLLSNQPQHF. CDR3 in DNA: TGTGCCAGCAGCTTACTTAGCAATCAGCCCCAGCATTTT. V and J are TRBV7-2 and TRBJ1-5, with no clear D. Germline V CDR1 and CDR2: SGHTA, FQGNSA. V lost 2 bases and J lost 0, with 2 bases in between. The CDR3 loop spans 13 amino acids.

The chain couples TRBV7-6 to TRBJ2-5; possibly TRBD2 for D (6 bases). The germline V gene encodes CDR1 SGHVS and CDR2 FNYEAQ. The length of the CDR3 is 16 residues. V was clipped by 5 bases and J by 1 base, with 17 bases between them. This CDR3 is CASSPLSGRSQETQYF. The CDR3 region has the DNA TGTGCCAGCAGCCCACTCAGCGGGCGGTCCCAAGAGACCCAGTACTTC.

Only a few counts were recorded for this clonotype. V usage is TRBV5-1 and J usage is TRBJ2-5; possible D gene TRBD2, 5 bases. From germline, CDR1 is SGHRS and CDR2 YFSETQ. The V and J ends lost 0 bases and 3 bases respectively, with 27 bases between them. This CDR3 is 20 amino acids long. The CDR3: CASSLGSFSASTPLEETQYF. For the CDR3, the DNA is TGCGCCAGCAGCTTGGGCTCCTTTAGCGCCTCCACCCCCCTAGAAGAGACCCAGTACTTC. Full variable domain (rest looked up from reference TRBV5-1 and TRBJ2-5): KAGVTQTPRYLIKTRGQQVTLSCSPISGHRSVSWYQQTPGQGLQFLFEYFSETQRNKGNFPGRFSGRQFSNSRSEMNVSTLELGDSALYLCASSLGSFSASTPLEETQYFGPGTRLLVL.